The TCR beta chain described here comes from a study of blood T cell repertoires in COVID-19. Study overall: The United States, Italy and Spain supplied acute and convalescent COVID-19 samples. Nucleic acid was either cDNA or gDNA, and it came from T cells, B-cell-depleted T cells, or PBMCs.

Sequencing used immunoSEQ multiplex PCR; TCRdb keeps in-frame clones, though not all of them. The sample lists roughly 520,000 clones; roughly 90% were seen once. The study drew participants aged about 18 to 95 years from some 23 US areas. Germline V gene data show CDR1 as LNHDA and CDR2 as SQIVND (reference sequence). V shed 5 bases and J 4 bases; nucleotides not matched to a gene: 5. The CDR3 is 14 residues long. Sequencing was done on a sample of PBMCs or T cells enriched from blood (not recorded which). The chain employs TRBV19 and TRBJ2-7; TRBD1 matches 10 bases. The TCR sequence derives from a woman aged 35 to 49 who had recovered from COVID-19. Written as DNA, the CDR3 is TGTGCCAGTAGTTCCGGGACAGGGGATTACGAGCAGTACTTC. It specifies CASSSGTGDYEQYF.